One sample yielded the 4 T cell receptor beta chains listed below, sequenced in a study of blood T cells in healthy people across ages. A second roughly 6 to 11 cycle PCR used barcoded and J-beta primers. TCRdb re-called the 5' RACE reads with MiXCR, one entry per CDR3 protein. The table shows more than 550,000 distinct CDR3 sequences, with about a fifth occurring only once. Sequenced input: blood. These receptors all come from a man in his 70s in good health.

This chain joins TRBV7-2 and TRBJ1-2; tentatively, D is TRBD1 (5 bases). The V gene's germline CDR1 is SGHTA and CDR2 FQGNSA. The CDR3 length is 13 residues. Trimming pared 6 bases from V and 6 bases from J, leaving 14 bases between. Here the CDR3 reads CASSFGGWNGYTF. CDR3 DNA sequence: TGTGCCAGCAGTTTTGGGGGATGGAATGGCTACACCTTC.

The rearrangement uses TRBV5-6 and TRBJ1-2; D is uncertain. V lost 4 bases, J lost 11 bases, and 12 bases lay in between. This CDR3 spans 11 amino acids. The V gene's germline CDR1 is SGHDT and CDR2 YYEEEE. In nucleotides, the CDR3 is TGTGCCAGCAGCCCACTAGTTCGGTACACCTTC. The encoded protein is CASSPLVRYTF.

The CDR3 DNA is TGCAGTGCTACCCTGGACCCAAGCACAGATACGCAGTATTTT. Its translation: CSATLDPSTDTQYF. This rearrangement joins TRBV20-1 to TRBJ2-3; D gene unclear. V dropped 4 bases and J dropped 0 bases, with 11 bases sitting between them. CDR1 and CDR2 from the germline V gene are DFQATT and SNEGSKA (reference sequence). The CDR3 is 14 amino acids.

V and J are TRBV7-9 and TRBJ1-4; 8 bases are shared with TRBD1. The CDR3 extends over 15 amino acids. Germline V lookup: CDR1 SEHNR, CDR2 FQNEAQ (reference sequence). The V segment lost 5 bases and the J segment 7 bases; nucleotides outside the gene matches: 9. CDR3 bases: TGTGCCAGCAGCGATGGACAGGGTGGGGCTGAAAAACTGTTTTTT. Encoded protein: CASSDGQGGAEKLFF.